Following are 8 T cell receptor beta chains from one sample sequenced in a study of beta chain features in type 1 diabetes. The study reverse transcribed the entire isolated RNA, so it sequenced expressed TCRB transcripts. Sequencing used immunoSEQ multiplex PCR; TCRdb keeps in-frame clones, though not all of them. The sample carries about 650,000 clones, roughly 12% recorded once. Broader study findings: TCRB CDR3 length was moderately but significantly reduced in all four CD4+ subsets of Type 1 diabetes patients.

These TCRs' antigens remain unknown. Sequenced sample: naive CD4+ T cells from blood. These receptors all stem from a man aged 25-40 years with type 1 diabetes.

This chain links TRBV18 with TRBJ2-4; possibly TRBD1 or TRBD2 for D (5 bases each). The CDR3 covers 14 residues. V lost 5 bases, J lost 5 bases, and 13 bases lay in between. Germline CDR1 and CDR2: KGHSH and LQKENI. The CDR3 bases are TGTGCCAGCTCAGAGGTGGGGACCCAAAACATTCAGTACTTC. It yields the protein CASSEVGTQNIQYF.

In its sample, this clone was seen a few times. The J gene is TRBJ1-6, the V gene TRBV7-2; D might be TRBD1 (5 bases). CDR3 size: 14 residues. Germline loops: CDR1 SGHTA, CDR2 FQGNSA. V gave up 5 bases and J gave up 5 bases, with 10 bases separating them. This chain's CDR3 is CASSLGQNNSPLHF. The DNA of the CDR3 is TGTGCCAGCAGCCTTGGACAAAATAATTCACCCCTCCACTTT.

The chain combines TRBV6-5 with TRBJ2-7; D is perhaps TRBD1 (5 bases). Germline V CDR1 and CDR2: MNHEY, SVGAGI. Trimming pared 7 bases from V and 3 bases from J, leaving 16 bases between. The CDR3 has 14 amino acids. The CDR3 DNA sequence: TGTGCCAGCAACGCAAAGGGGATCGGCTACGAGCAGTACTTC. It translates to CASNAKGIGYEQYF.

V is TRBV5-6 and J is TRBJ1-1; D may be TRBD1 (5 bases). Trimming removed 0 bases from V and 3 bases from J, with 9 bases in between. This CDR3 comprises 14 residues. Germline values: CDR1 SGHDT, CDR2 YYEEEE. The chain's CDR3 is CASSLAGLDTEAFF. Here the CDR3 DNA reads TGTGCCAGCAGCTTGGCAGGGTTGGACACTGAAGCTTTCTTT. Together with reference TRBV5-6 and TRBJ1-1, the CDR3 gives the full variable domain: DAGVTQSPTHLIKTRGQQVTLRCSPKSGHDTVSWYQQALGQGPQFIFQYYEEEERQRGNFPDRFSGHQFPNYSSELNVNALLLGDSALYLCASSLAGLDTEAFFGQGTRLTVV.

The chain has TRBV15 and TRBJ1-2, with a tentative D call TRBD1 (6 bases). CDR1 LNHNV and CDR2 YYDKDF come from the germline V gene (reference sequence). The CDR3 contains 14 residues. V was trimmed by 5 bases and J by 6 bases, leaving 16 bases between them. CDR3 nucleotides: TGTGCCACCAGCCCTAACCCGACAGGCAATGGCTACACCTTC. This gives the protein CATSPNPTGNGYTF.

Only a few counts were recorded for this clone. This chain connects TRBV5-1 to TRBJ2-6, with 7 bases lining up with TRBD1. The ends lost 4 bases at V and 2 bases at J; junction bases unmatched: 3. Germline V CDR1 and CDR2: SGHRS, YFSETQ. The CDR3 is 15 amino acids. The CDR3 sequence: CASSQTGTGANVLTF. The CDR3 nucleotides read TGCGCCAGCAGCCAGACAGGGACTGGGGCCAACGTCCTGACTTTC.

This clone showed up just a few times. The CDR3 is CASSGLGGARQETQYF. CDR3 nucleotide sequence: TGTGCCAGCAGCGGACTAGGTGGGGCGCGTCAAGAGACCCAGTACTTC. The rearrangement joins TRBV7-8 to TRBJ2-5, with 7 nucleotides matching TRBD2. Germline V gene data show CDR1 as SGHVS and CDR2 as FQNEAQ. CDR3 size: 16 residues. With V trimmed by 5 bases and J by 2 bases, 11 bases remained unmatched. The full variable domain, completed using reference TRBV7-8 and TRBJ2-5, is GAGVSQSPRYKVAKRGQDVALRCDPISGHVSLFWYQQALGQGPEFLTYFQNEAQLDKSGLPSDRFFAERPEGSVSTLKIQRTQQEDSAVYLCASSGLGGARQETQYFGPGTRLLVL.

This clone has just a few counts. The V gene is TRBV6-6, the J gene TRBJ1-1; D is undetermined. This CDR3 spans 13 amino acids. The germline gives CDR1 MNHNY, CDR2 SVGAGI (reference sequence). V was trimmed by 2 bases and J by 3 bases, leaving 7 bases between them. Here the CDR3 DNA reads TGTGCCAGCAGTTACGAGTATTACACTGAAGCTTTCTTT. It translates to CASSYEYYTEAFF.